The 9 T cell receptor beta chains in this list originate from one sample, sequenced in a study of OX40 agonist ivuxolimab in advanced cancers. The method was the immunoSEQ multiplex PCR assay. TCRdb mirrors the immuneACCESS table, restricted to in-frame sequences. Some clones are absent from its copies; in checked studies, under half trace to an unresolved V gene, and the reason for the others is unknown. The sample table lists roughly 40,000 clones, approximately 90% of them with a count of one. The top ten hold around 29% of the sample. This specimen was CD4+ or CD8+ T cells sorted from blood, taken in a trial of the OX40 agonist ivuxolimab. These receptors all stem from an adult with an advanced solid tumor such as melanoma, head and neck, liver or kidney cancer.

In its sample, this clone was seen once. V and J are TRBV28 and TRBJ2-3, with D possibly being TRBD2 (6 bases). V dropped 8 bases and J dropped 3 bases, with 18 bases sitting between them. The CDR3 spans 15 residues. Germline loops: CDR1 MDHEN, CDR2 SYDVKM. The CDR3 is CASCRLRELTDTQYF. DNA for the CDR3: TGTGCCAGCTGCCGTTTACGGGAGTTGACAGATACGCAGTATTTT.

The rearrangement joins TRBV2 to TRBJ2-1; D is perhaps TRBD1 (5 bases). Deletions cut 7 bases from V and 5 bases from J, with 12 bases between. The CDR3 runs to 13 residues. Germline values: CDR1 SNHLY, CDR2 FYNNEI. CDR3 region: CASTATANNEQFF. The CDR3 region has the DNA TGTGCCAGCACTGCGACAGCGAACAATGAGCAGTTCTTC.

This rearrangement joins TRBV6-1 to TRBJ2-3, with TRBD2 as a possible D gene (5 bases). Germline lookup yields CDR1 MNHNS and CDR2 SASEGT. V lost 1 base and J lost 8, with 10 bases in between. This CDR3 spans 13 amino acids. The CDR3 bases are TGTGCCAGCAGTGAAGTAACCAGCGGTACGCAGTATTTT. It specifies CASSEVTSGTQYF.

This chain joins TRBV2 and TRBJ2-1; 9 bases line up with TRBD1. CDR3 length equals 13 residues. Per germline, CDR1 SNHLY and CDR2 FYNNEI. After removal of 9 bases from V and 6 bases from J, the junction contained 6 bases not matched to a gene. The CDR3 here is CARGTGPGNEQFF. The CDR3, as DNA: TGTGCCAGGGGGACAGGGCCGGGCAATGAGCAGTTCTTC. Based on the CDR3 plus reference TRBV2 and TRBJ2-1, the full variable domain is EPEVTQTPSHQVTQMGQEVILRCVPISNHLYFYWYRQILGQKVEFLVSFYNNEISEKSEIFDDQFSVERPDGSNFTLKIRSTKLEDSAMYFCARGTGPGNEQFFGPGTRLTVL.

The chain carries TRBV4-1 and TRBJ2-3, with 10 bases aligning to TRBD1. CDR1 is MGHRA and CDR2 is YSYEKL in the germline V gene. The V segment lost 4 bases and the J segment 5 bases; nucleotides outside the gene matches: 6. CDR3 length: 15 amino acids. Here the CDR3 reads CASSPRDRGLDTQYF. CDR3 in DNA: TGCGCCAGCAGCCCGCGGGACAGGGGCTTAGATACGCAGTATTTT.

This clone occurred once. This chain joins TRBV7-9 and TRBJ2-1, with D tentatively TRBD1 or TRBD2 (5 bases each). Trimming pared 5 bases from V and 7 bases from J, leaving 18 bases between. The germline gives CDR1 SEHNR, CDR2 FQNEAQ (reference sequence). CDR3 length equals 15 residues. The DNA of the CDR3 is TGTGCCAGCAGCCCCCCCCGGGGACCGAATAATGAGCAGTTCTTC. This sequence encodes CASSPPRGPNNEQFF.

This chain links TRBV27 with TRBJ2-5; perhaps TRBD2 as D (5 bases). The CDR3 covers 11 residues. Germline lookup yields CDR1 MNHEY and CDR2 SMNVEV (reference sequence). V shed 2 bases and J shed 7 bases, with 5 bases lying between them. The CDR3 nucleotides are TGTGCCAGCAGTTTAAGCGGGACCCAGTACTTC. Protein: CASSLSGTQYF.

The chain employs TRBV5-6 and TRBJ2-1; either TRBD1 or TRBD2 may fit D (6 bases each). Deletions cut 3 bases from V and 0 bases from J, with 13 bases between. This CDR3 is built from 16 residues. Per the germline V gene, CDR1 is SGHDT and CDR2 is YYEEEE. CDR3 residues: CASSWGAGNSYNEQFF. The CDR3 DNA reads TGTGCCAGCAGCTGGGGGGCGGGGAACTCCTACAATGAGCAGTTCTTC. Full variable domain (missing parts from reference TRBV5-6 and TRBJ2-1): DAGVTQSPTHLIKTRGQQVTLRCSPKSGHDTVSWYQQALGQGPQFIFQYYEEEERQRGNFPDRFSGHQFPNYSSELNVNALLLGDSALYLCASSWGAGNSYNEQFFGPGTRLTVL.

This chain uses TRBV9 with TRBJ2-1, with D unclear. There are 14 residues in the CDR3. Trimming removed 4 bases from V and 2 bases from J, with 10 bases in between. Germline values: CDR1 SGDLS, CDR2 YYNGEE. CDR3 residues: CASSPPHTYNEQFF. CDR3 coding DNA: TGTGCCAGCAGCCCCCCCCACACCTACAATGAGCAGTTCTTC.